This TCR beta chain was documented in a study of blood T cell repertoires in COVID-19. In the study overall: The United States, Italy and Spain supplied acute and convalescent COVID-19 samples.

In terms of age and location, participants ranged from about 18 to 95 years and lived in fewer than 30 US areas. Categorization into cohorts depended on clinical history that participants reported. Assay used: immunoSEQ multiplex PCR; TCRdb lists only in-frame clones, some missing. This table has about 360,000 clones, approximately 86% appearing once. CDR3 length: 14 amino acids. V lost 2 bases to trimming and J lost 2 bases, with 9 bases between them. Germline V lookup: CDR1 SGHAT, CDR2 FQNNGV. The gene calls are TRBV11-2 and TRBJ1-2; D possibly corresponds to TRBD1 (6 bases). The sequence was collected from a woman in her 40s with acute COVID-19. Input material: PBMCs or T cells enriched from blood (not recorded which). For the CDR3, the DNA is TGTGCCAGCAGCTTACTAGGACAGAACTATGGCTACACCTTC. It specifies CASSLLGQNYGYTF.